One and the same sample provided the 13 T cell receptor beta chains below, sequenced in a study of T cell responses to AZD1222 COVID-19 vaccine. Clones were sequenced by immunoSEQ multiplex PCR, and TCRdb holds only the in-frame ones, with some missing. The profile shows about 59,000 clones, approximately 92% of them singletons. This material consisted of peripheral blood, taken 28 days after the second AZD1222 dose. These receptors were obtained from an adult who received the AZD1222 COVID-19 vaccine.

This clone was detected once. The CDR3 protein is CASSLEGGRGYGYTF. For the CDR3, the DNA is TGTGCCAGCAGCTTAGAAGGGGGCAGGGGCTATGGCTACACCTTC. The rearrangement uses TRBV7-8 and TRBJ1-2; 7 positions match TRBD1. V shed 1 base and J 4 bases; nucleotides not matched to a gene: 6. The CDR3 consists of 15 residues. Germline V gene data show CDR1 as SGHVS and CDR2 as FQNEAQ.

The chain uses TRBV3-1 (or the pseudogene TRBV3-2) and TRBJ2-3, with D hard to call. CDR1 is LGHDT, CDR2 YNNKEL, per germline (reference sequence). Trimming took off 0 bases at V and 5 bases at J, with 9 bases between the two ends. This CDR3 region has 14 residues. The CDR3 loop reads CASSQEGIRDTQYF. The CDR3 region has the DNA TGTGCCAGCAGCCAAGAGGGTATACGAGATACGCAGTATTTT.

This chain links TRBV6-1 with TRBJ1-5, with unresolved D. Germline V gene lookup returns CDR1 MNHNS and CDR2 SASEGT. V lost 2 bases and J lost 5, with 10 bases in between. The CDR3 contains 14 residues. Written as DNA, the CDR3 is TGTGCCAGCAGTGAATGGGTGCGGGATCAGCCCCAGCATTTT. This codes for CASSEWVRDQPQHF.

The chain has TRBV19 and TRBJ2-7; TRBD1 agrees at 9 bases. This CDR3 has 16 amino acids. CDR1 is LNHDA, CDR2 SQIVND, per germline (reference sequence). V shed 5 bases and J 7 bases; nucleotides not matched to a gene: 15. CDR3 nucleotide sequence: TGTGCCAGTAGTCTTACCCTCTGGGACAGGGTGGTAGAGCAGTACTTC. It yields the protein CASSLTLWDRVVEQYF.

The chain links TRBV4-3 to TRBJ2-1; possibly TRBD1 for D (7 bases). Germline V gene sequence: CDR1 LGHNA, CDR2 YSLEER. This CDR3 has 15 residues. V was cut by 4 bases and J by 6 bases, with 16 bases left in between. The CDR3 DNA is TGCGCCAGCAGCCTCCCTGTGCAGGGGGGCAATGAGCAGTTCTTC. Its protein is CASSLPVQGGNEQFF.

This clone was seen once. This rearrangement joins TRBV28 to TRBJ1-6, with TRBD1 identical over 7 bases. J gave up 7 bases and V 3 bases, and 6 bases lay outside the gene matches. Per germline, CDR1 MDHEN and CDR2 SYDVKM. The CDR3 totals 15 residues. The CDR3 region has the DNA TGTGCCAGCAGTTTTGCGACAGGGAAGAATTCACCCCTCCACTTT. Translated, it gives CASSFATGKNSPLHF. The full variable domain, its missing parts supplied by reference TRBV28 and TRBJ1-6, is DVKVTQSSRYLVKRTGEKVFLECVQDMDHENMFWYRQDPGLGLRLIYFSYDVKMKEKGDIPEGYSVSREKKERFSLILESASTNQTSMYLCASSFATGKNSPLHFGNGTRLTVT.

This rearrangement joins TRBV10-2 to TRBJ2-3, with no clear D. Trimming removed 2 bases at V and 0 bases at J, with 9 bases between. This CDR3 region has 15 residues. Germline CDR1 reads WSHSY; CDR2 reads SAAADI. The CDR3 nucleotides read TGCGCCAGCAGTGAGATTGGACGGAGCACAGATACGCAGTATTTT. Protein product: CASSEIGRSTDTQYF.

V gene TRBV12-5 combines with J gene TRBJ1-3; D is uncertain. The CDR3 spans 14 residues. Looked up from germline, CDR1 is LGHNT and CDR2 is FRNRAP. The V end was cut by 5 bases, the J end by 0 bases, with 8 bases between. The CDR3 loop reads CASGPRGSGNTIYF. Here the CDR3 DNA reads TGTGCTAGTGGTCCTCGGGGCTCTGGAAACACCATATATTTT.

This chain connects TRBV11-2 to TRBJ2-3; maybe TRBD1 (5 bases). This CDR3 comprises 15 residues. V was trimmed by 5 bases and J by 0 bases, leaving 12 bases between them. Germline loops: CDR1 SGHAT, CDR2 FQNNGV. The CDR3 here is CASSALTVSTDTQYF. CDR3 bases: TGTGCCAGCAGCGCCCTGACAGTAAGCACAGATACGCAGTATTTT.

The rearrangement links TRBV7-9 to TRBJ2-3; no clear D. This CDR3 spans 13 amino acids. V shed 5 bases and J shed 0 bases, with 6 bases lying between them. Germline CDR1 and CDR2: SEHNR and FQNEAQ (reference sequence). The CDR3 sequence is CASSLPSTDTQYF. Written as DNA, the CDR3 is TGTGCCAGCAGCCTACCCAGCACAGATACGCAGTATTTT.

V and J are TRBV5-6 and TRBJ1-1, with D perhaps matching TRBD1 (5 bases). With 6 bases removed from V and 7 bases from J, the gap between germline ends came to 22 bases. This CDR3 is built from 15 residues. Germline V gene data show CDR1 as SGHDT and CDR2 as YYEEEE. This chain's CDR3 is CASTRFWGDGGEAFF. CDR3 nucleotide sequence: TGTGCCAGCACCCGATTTTGGGGCGACGGGGGTGAAGCTTTCTTT.

In DNA form, the CDR3 reads TGTGCCTGGAGTAAGGGGTCTGGGGCCAACGTCCTGACTTTC. This translates into CAWSKGSGANVLTF. The V gene is TRBV30, the J gene TRBJ2-6; possible D gene TRBD1, 5 bases. Trimming cost V 2 bases and J 1 base, with 6 bases left between them. The V gene's germline CDR1 is GTSNPN and CDR2 SVGIG (reference sequence). The CDR3 length is 14 residues. Based on the CDR3 plus reference TRBV30 and TRBJ2-6, the full variable domain is SQTIHQWPATLVQPVGSPLSLECTVEGTSNPNLYWYRQAAGRGLQLLFYSVGIGQISSEVPQNLSASRPQDRQFILSSKKLLLSDSGFYLCAWSKGSGANVLTFGAGSRLTVL.

Comments on this clone: Compared with germline, one end of the junction differs, possibly owing to a read error. The chain recombines TRBV6-5 with TRBJ1-2; no definite D call. This CDR3 is built from 11 residues. Germline assignment: CDR1 MNHEY and CDR2 SVGAGI. The CDR3 reads CASSYFGVNYF. DNA for the CDR3: TGTGCCAGCAGTTACTTCGGGGTGAACTACTTC.